This T cell receptor beta chain was documented in a study of beta chain features in type 1 diabetes. Study-level information: Age, gender and cell yields were alike across patients and healthy donors. Study-wide points: VDJ junctions from type 1 diabetes patients carried fewer insertions and larger deletions.

Expressed TCRB transcripts got sequenced, as all isolated RNA was reverse transcribed. Generated by immunoSEQ multiplex PCR, the TCRdb table keeps only in-frame clones and is missing some. The table includes approximately 44,000 clones, roughly half detected once. This clone was counted a few times. Its specificity is unknown. One heparinised draw of blood, averaging about 110 mL, came from each donor. The source of this sequence is a woman under 30 in good health. The sample was Tregs from blood.

CDR3 sequence (DNA): TGTGCCAGCAGCTTAGCGCGTGGACTAGCGGGAGCCTCCGAGCAGTACTTC. Translation gives CASSLARGLAGASEQYF. The chain has TRBV7-8 and TRBJ2-7, with TRBD2 identical over 13 bases. CDR3 length: 17 residues. Looked up from germline, CDR1 is SGHVS and CDR2 is FQNEAQ. V shed 0 bases and J 6 bases; nucleotides not matched to a gene: 8. Looking up the rest from reference TRBV7-8 and TRBJ2-7 gives the full variable domain: GAGVSQSPRYKVAKRGQDVALRCDPISGHVSLFWYQQALGQGPEFLTYFQNEAQLDKSGLPSDRFFAERPEGSVSTLKIQRTQQEDSAVYLCASSLARGLAGASEQYFGPGTRLTVT.